Sequencing of this T cell receptor (beta chain) was carried out in a study of T cell responses to AZD1222 COVID-19 vaccine (dated by TCRdb to about 2021). Looking at the study overall: TCR sequencing was performed for 233 trial participants, of whom around 200 were given two doses of AZD1222 and approximately 26 were given two doses of MenACWY control vaccine. Trial participants were enrolled into age subgroups of 18-55, 56-69 and 70-plus years, which contained about 150, 28 and 57 TCR-sequenced participants, respectively.

Worth noting for this clone: No cognate antigen has been identified for it. No much larger clone is present one base from it, and per-base qualities are unavailable.

This specimen's time point label, interpreted: about 28 days (+/-7) after the second vaccine dose. AZD1222 recipients whose second dose came at about 4 weeks and those whose second dose came at about 12 weeks were combined into one group, since spike-specific TCR depth and breadth did not differ between the two schedules. The vaccinee samples were drawn from two UK trials, COV001 and COV002, one of which was a single-blind randomized controlled phase 2/3 trial testing AZD1222 (ChAdOx1 nCoV-19) in healthy adults. For TCRbeta chain sequencing, PBMC samples were collected from trial participants at day 0 and at day 28 after the second dose. On the study overall, not on this receptor specifically: After two AZD1222 doses, spike-specific TCR breadth and depth were significantly higher than at day 0 and than in MenACWY recipients. The 56-69-year group was small, and its depth increase did not reach significance, likely because of low power. Conclusions about previously exposed vaccinees are limited, since just five or six AZD1222 recipients were seropositive for SARS-CoV-2 at baseline. The whole spike protein was spanned by vaccine-associated CD4 TCRs, and dominant responses were seen in regions 160-218 and 743-854. Reportedly, close to half of the unique spike-specific TCRs recognized epitopes lying outside the regions that are mutated in the B.1.351 and B.1.1.7 variants. Because no day 14 peak-response samples were available, the repertoires could be characterized only after the peak T cell response. Participants were mostly white British and included more females than males, and it was suggested by the authors that clonal diversity may have been underestimated.

The CDR3 regions of human TCRbeta chains were analyzed by immunosequencing. In the paper's pipeline: TCRs in the repertoires were matched against a reference library of SARS-CoV-2-specific TCRs that had been generated with the MIRA antigen-specificity platform. Breadth meant the fraction of unique TCRs that were SARS-CoV-2-associated, whereas depth meant the fraction of total T cells that were SARS-CoV-2-associated. Using the MIRA data, each spike-specific TCR was mapped to the spike region that the TCR reacts to and placed in a CD4 or CD8 class. Log10-transformed breadth and depth values were compared by one-way ANOVA with Sidak's multiple comparisons tests. In its TCRdb copy, this immuneACCESS table keeps in-frame sequences only and misses some clones. Where compared with another copy, unresolved V genes explain less than half of these, and the others have no known cause. That table is the source of V, J and clone size, and D and trimming were worked out from the DNA. The table for this sample lists 120,000 or so clones; approximately 90% of them were counted only once. The ten largest clones represent approximately 7.1% of the sample.

Material: peripheral blood, obtained 28 days after the second AZD1222 dose. The sequence derives from an adult who received the AZD1222 COVID-19 vaccine.

The nucleotide sequence is TGTGCCAGCAGCGCTACAGGGGCTGAGACTGAAGCTTTCTTT. Its coded protein is CASSATGAETEAFF. This sequence uses TRBV9 and TRBJ1-1; a stretch of 7 junction bases matches TRBD1. Including cysteine and phenylalanine, the CDR3 has 14 amino acids. Only the CDR3 portion is preserved as DNA: 42 bases, with reading frame beginning at the first base. After removal of 3 bases from V and 5 bases from J, the junction retains 7 bases not matched to a gene. Via the germline V gene, CDR1 is SGDLS and CDR2 YYNGEE.